This entry lists 15 T cell receptor beta chains sequenced from one sample in a study of shared clonotypes between healthy human individuals. Profiled with immunoSEQ multiplex PCR; TCRdb holds only in-frame clones, not every one. The sample has roughly 400,000 clones; about 96% are singletons. The specimen was memory CD8+ T cells sorted from blood. Subset indicated: CD45RO+ cells pooled with CCR7-negative TemRA cells. Receptors were obtained from a young man in good health.

The chain employs TRBV10-3 and TRBJ1-2; no clear D gene. V shed 6 bases and J shed 0 bases, with 8 bases lying between them. CDR1 and CDR2 from the germline V gene are ENHRY and SYGVKD. The CDR3 has 13 residues. The CDR3 is CAISGEANYGYTF. The CDR3 nucleotides read TGTGCCATCAGCGGGGAGGCTAACTATGGCTACACCTTC.

The chain carries TRBV19 and TRBJ2-5; TRBD2 matches at 12 bases. V dropped 5 bases and J dropped 5; count of bases not matched to a gene: 12. The CDR3 sequence is 17 residues long. CDR1 is LNHDA and CDR2 is SQIVND in the germline V gene (reference sequence). CDR3 bases: TGTGCCAGTAGTTCCAGACTAGCGGGAGCGAGGGCGGAGACCCAGTACTTC. It encodes CASSSRLAGARAETQYF. Using reference TRBV19 and TRBJ2-5 for the parts outside the CDR3, the full variable domain is DGGITQSPKYLFRKEGQNVTLSCEQNLNHDAMYWYRQDPGQGLRLIYYSQIVNDFQKGDIAEGYSVSREKKESFPLTVTSAQKNPTAFYLCASSSRLAGARAETQYFGPGTRLLVL.

The chain uses TRBV18 and TRBJ1-2; the match to TRBD1 covers 7 bases. Germline lookup yields CDR1 KGHSH and CDR2 LQKENI. J was trimmed by 6 bases and V by 1 base; bases with no gene match: 14. This CDR3 has 17 amino acids. Here the CDR3 reads CASSPRAGQEGGHGYTF. The DNA of the CDR3 is TGTGCCAGCTCACCACGCGCCGGACAGGAAGGAGGACATGGCTACACCTTC.

The gene calls are TRBV7-9 and TRBJ2-3; no definite D call. V lost 3 bases, J lost 2 bases, and 9 bases lay in between. This CDR3 has 14 amino acids. Germline CDR1 reads SEHNR; CDR2 reads FQNEAQ (reference sequence). CDR3 coding DNA: TGTGCCAGCAGCTTCGACGGGTTCACAGATACGCAGTATTTT. Translating it yields CASSFDGFTDTQYF.

J is TRBJ1-1 and V is TRBV7-3, with 7 bases identical to TRBD1. This CDR3 is built from 13 residues. The V and J ends lost 10 bases and 0 bases, in that order; junction bases with no gene match: 5. CDR1 is SGHTA and CDR2 is FQGTGA in the germline V gene. CDR3 DNA: TGTGCCACAAAACAGGGGATGAACACTGAAGCTTTCTTT. It is translated as CATKQGMNTEAFF.

CDR3 DNA sequence: TGTGCCAGCAGCATAGATAGGGACTCCTACAATGAGCAGTTCTTC. Encoded protein: CASSIDRDSYNEQFF. V is TRBV7-6 and J is TRBJ2-1, with no clear D. The V gene lost 5 bases and the J gene lost 0 bases, with 11 bases spanning the gap. This CDR3 is built from 15 residues. CDR1 SGHVS and CDR2 FNYEAQ come from the germline V gene.

The rearrangement links TRBV6-5 to TRBJ1-2; possible D gene TRBD1, 5 bases. This CDR3 is built from 15 residues. CDR1 MNHEY and CDR2 SVGAGI come from the germline V gene. Trimming shortened V by 2 bases and J by 7 bases, and 17 bases separated the two germline ends. The DNA of the CDR3 is TGTGCCAGCAGTTACGAGCAGGGAAGCCTAAGTGGCTACACCTTC. It specifies CASSYEQGSLSGYTF.

On this clone: The identical CDR3 is also encoded by other nucleotide sequences in the sample. As DNA, the CDR3 is TGTGCCAGCTCACCCTTAAGCTCCTACGAGCAGTACTTC. Translation: CASSPLSSYEQYF. V gene TRBV18 combines with J gene TRBJ2-7; D call uncertain. The CDR3 extends over 13 amino acids. V lost 3 bases and J 0 bases, leaving 6 bases between the germline ends. Per the germline V gene, CDR1 is KGHSH and CDR2 is LQKENI.

The chain recombines TRBV30 with TRBJ1-3, with a tentative D call TRBD1 (5 bases). The CDR3 loop spans 13 amino acids. The germline V gene has CDR1 GTSNPN and CDR2 SVGIG (reference sequence). The germline V and J ends were trimmed by 4 bases and 4 bases, with 11 bases remaining between them. Here the CDR3 reads CAWNGGLGNTIYF. For the CDR3, the DNA is TGTGCCTGGAATGGGGGGTTGGGAAACACCATATATTTT.

The chain uses TRBV2 and TRBJ2-3; 10 nucleotides line up with TRBD2. This CDR3 has 15 amino acids. Germline V gene sequence: CDR1 SNHLY, CDR2 FYNNEI. J was trimmed by 4 bases and V by 8 bases; bases with no gene match: 9. CDR3 sequence: CASRTSGSSADTQYF. The CDR3 DNA is TGTGCCAGCCGGACTAGCGGATCATCGGCAGATACGCAGTATTTT.

This clone turned up a few times. This sequence joins TRBV10-3 and TRBJ2-5; 7 bases fit TRBD2. CDR1 is ENHRY and CDR2 is SYGVKD in the germline V gene. Trimming removed 6 bases from V and 5 bases from J; junction bases left unmatched: 6. The CDR3 is made up of 13 amino acids. The CDR3 nucleotides read TGTGCCATCAGGACTAGCTCCGGGGAGACCCAGTACTTC. Protein sequence: CAIRTSSGETQYF.

This rearrangement joins TRBV28 to TRBJ2-1; 9 nucleotides match TRBD2. After removal of 7 bases from V and 3 bases from J, the junction contained 4 bases not matched to a gene. The CDR3 is 14 amino acids. Germline loops: CDR1 MDHEN, CDR2 SYDVKM. CDR3 region: CASTPSGIYNEQFF. The CDR3 bases are TGTGCCAGCACCCCTAGCGGGATCTACAATGAGCAGTTCTTC. Variable domain in full (rest from reference TRBV28 and TRBJ2-1): DVKVTQSSRYLVKRTGEKVFLECVQDMDHENMFWYRQDPGLGLRLIYFSYDVKMKEKGDIPEGYSVSREKKERFSLILESASTNQTSMYLCASTPSGIYNEQFFGPGTRLTVL.

CDR3 protein: CASSHAGAGRYNEQFF. The CDR3 DNA is TGTGCCAGCAGCCACGCGGGGGCGGGACGGTACAATGAGCAGTTCTTC. The chain recombines TRBV9 with TRBJ2-1, with a possible D match to TRBD2 (7 bases). CDR3 size: 16 residues. Trimming left V 4 bases short and J 4 bases short, with 18 bases between. Germline CDR1 reads SGDLS; CDR2 reads YYNGEE.

The chain carries TRBV28 and TRBJ2-7, with no clear D. Germline V gives CDR1 MDHEN, CDR2 SYDVKM. The CDR3 runs to 13 residues. V dropped 2 bases and J dropped 2 bases, with 7 bases sitting between them. The CDR3 DNA reads as TGTGCCAGCAGTTTAAGTGTTCCCTACGAGCAGTACTTC. It encodes CASSLSVPYEQYF.

V gene TRBV6-6 combines with J gene TRBJ1-2, with D possibly matching TRBD1 (6 bases). The V end was cut by 4 bases, the J end by 14 bases, with 17 bases between. The V gene's germline CDR1 is MNHNY and CDR2 SVGAGI (reference sequence). The length of the CDR3 is 12 residues. In DNA, the CDR3 is TGTGCCAGCAGTTTCCTGGTATCAGGGGAGACCTTC. Translating gives CASSFLVSGETF.